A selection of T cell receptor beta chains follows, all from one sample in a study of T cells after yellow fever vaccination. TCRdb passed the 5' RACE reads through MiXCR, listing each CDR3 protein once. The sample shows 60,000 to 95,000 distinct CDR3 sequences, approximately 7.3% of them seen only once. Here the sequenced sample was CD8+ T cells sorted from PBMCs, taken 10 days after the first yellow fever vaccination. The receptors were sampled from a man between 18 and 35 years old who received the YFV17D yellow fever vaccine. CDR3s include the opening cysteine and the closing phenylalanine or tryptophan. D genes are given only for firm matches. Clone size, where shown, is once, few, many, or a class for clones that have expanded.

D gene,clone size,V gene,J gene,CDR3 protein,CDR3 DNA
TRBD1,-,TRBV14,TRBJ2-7,CASSQLQGDYAYEQYF,TGTGCCAGCAGCCAGTTACAGGGGGATTACGCCTACGAGCAGTACTTC
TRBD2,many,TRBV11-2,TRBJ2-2,CASSLGPLLAGNTGELFF,TGTGCCAGCAGCTTAGGTCCCTTACTAGCGGGGAACACCGGGGAGCTGTTTTTT
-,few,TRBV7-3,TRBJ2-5,CASSHLGGTGETQYF,TGTGCCAGCAGCCACCTAGGGGGGACTGGAGAGACCCAGTACTTC
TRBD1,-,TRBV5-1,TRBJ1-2,CASSPATGSSYGYTF,TGCGCCAGCAGCCCTGCGACAGGGTCCAGCTATGGCTACACCTTC
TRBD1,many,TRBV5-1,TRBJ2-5,CASSWDSPMVETQYF,TGCGCCAGCAGCTGGGACAGTCCAATGGTGGAGACCCAGTACTTC
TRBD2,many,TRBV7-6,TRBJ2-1,CASSVSGASSYNEQFF,TGTGCCAGCAGCGTTAGCGGGGCCAGCTCCTACAATGAGCAGTTCTTC
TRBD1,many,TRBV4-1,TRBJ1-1,CASSQAGTGVMNTEAFF,TGCGCCAGCAGCCAAGCCGGGACAGGGGTTATGAACACTGAAGCTTTCTTT
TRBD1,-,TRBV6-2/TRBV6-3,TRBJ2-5,CASSPRQGRYQETQYF,TGTGCCAGCAGTCCACGACAGGGGCGCTATCAAGAGACCCAGTACTTC
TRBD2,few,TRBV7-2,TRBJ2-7,CASSFGSGGSYEQYF,TGTGCCAGCAGCTTCGGTAGCGGGGGGTCCTACGAGCAGTACTTC
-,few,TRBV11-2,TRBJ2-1,CASSLAVRRNEQFF,TGTGCCAGCAGCTTAGCGGTCCGCCGCAATGAGCAGTTCTTC
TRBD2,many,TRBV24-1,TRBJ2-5,CATSEAGGFGETQYF,TGTGCCACCAGTGAAGCGGGGGGCTTTGGGGAGACCCAGTACTTC
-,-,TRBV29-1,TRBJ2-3,CSVGFNTQYF,TGCAGCGTTGGGTTTAATACGCAGTATTTT
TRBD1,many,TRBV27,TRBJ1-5,CASSPGTGLNQPQHF,TGTGCCAGCAGCCCCGGGACAGGTCTCAATCAGCCCCAGCATTTT
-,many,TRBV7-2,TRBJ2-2,CASTGQTGELFF,TGTGCCAGCACGGGGCAGACCGGGGAGCTGTTTTTT
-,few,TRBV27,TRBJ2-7,CASSPRPPYEQYF,TGTGCCAGCAGTCCCCGCCCCCCCTACGAGCAGTACTTC
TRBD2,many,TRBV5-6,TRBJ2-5,CASSYSGGGFGTQYF,TGTGCCAGCAGCTATAGCGGGGGGGGCTTCGGGACCCAGTACTTC
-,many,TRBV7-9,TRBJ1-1,CASSYGGPEAFF,TGTGCCAGCAGCTACGGAGGGCCTGAAGCTTTCTTT
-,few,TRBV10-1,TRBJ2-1,CASSGGFYNEQFF,TGCGCCAGCAGTGGGGGGTTCTACAATGAGCAGTTCTTC
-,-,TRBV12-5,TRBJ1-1,CASGFGQIEAFF,TGTGCTAGTGGTTTTGGACAGATTGAAGCTTTCTTT
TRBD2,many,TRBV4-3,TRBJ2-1,CASSQDGGAYNEQFF,TGCGCCAGCAGCCAGGACGGGGGGGCATACAATGAGCAGTTCTTC
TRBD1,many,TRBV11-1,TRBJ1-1,CASSPVQGARTEAFF,TGTGCCAGCAGCCCAGTACAGGGGGCGCGGACTGAAGCTTTCTTT
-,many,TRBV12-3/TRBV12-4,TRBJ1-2,CASSPGQMIYGYTF,TGTGCCAGCAGCCCGGGACAAATGATCTATGGCTACACCTTC
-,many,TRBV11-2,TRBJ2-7,CASSLGLGAWEQYF,TGTGCCAGCAGCTTAGGGCTTGGGGCTTGGGAGCAGTACTTC
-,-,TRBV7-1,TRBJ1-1,CASSSGLPGGTEAFF,TGTGCCAGCAGCTCAGGGCTCCCCGGGGGCACTGAAGCTTTCTTT
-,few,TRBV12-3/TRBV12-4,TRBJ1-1,CASSPTERREAFF,TGTGCCAGCAGTCCGACCGAACGACGCGAAGCTTTCTTT
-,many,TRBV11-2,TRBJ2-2,CASSDRKAPSGELFF,TGTGCCAGCAGCGACCGTAAGGCCCCCTCCGGGGAGCTGTTTTTT
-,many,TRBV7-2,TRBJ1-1,CASSPSRGDTEAFF,TGTGCCAGCAGCCCGTCGCGAGGGGACACTGAAGCTTTCTTT
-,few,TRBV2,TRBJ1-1,CASTRGEAFF,TGTGCCAGCACTAGGGGCGAAGCTTTCTTT
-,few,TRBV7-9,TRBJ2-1,CASSLTGVSGRSYNEQFF,TGTGCCAGCAGCCTAACCGGTGTTTCGGGCCGCTCCTACAATGAGCAGTTCTTC
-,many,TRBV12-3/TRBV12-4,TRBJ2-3,CASITNRTDTDTQYF,TGTGCCAGCATTACTAACCGGACAGACACAGATACGCAGTATTTT
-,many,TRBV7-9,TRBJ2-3,CASGPESTDTQYF,TGTGCCAGCGGGCCAGAAAGCACAGATACGCAGTATTTT
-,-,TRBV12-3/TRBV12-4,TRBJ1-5,CASSFSGNNQPQHF,TGTGCCAGCAGTTTCTCCGGGAACAATCAGCCCCAGCATTTT
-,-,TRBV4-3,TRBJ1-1,CASSQDRGHWLNTEAFF,TGCGCCAGCAGCCAAGATCGGGGCCATTGGTTGAACACTGAAGCTTTCTTT
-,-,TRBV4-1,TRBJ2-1,CASSQATGTLGEQFF,TGCGCCAGCAGCCAAGCCACCGGGACCTTGGGTGAGCAGTTCTTC
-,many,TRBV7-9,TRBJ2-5,CASSRQNQETQYF,TGTGCCAGCAGCCGACAGAACCAAGAGACCCAGTACTTC
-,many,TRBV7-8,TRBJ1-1,CASSLLGTEAFF,TGTGCCAGCAGCCTCTTGGGGACTGAAGCTTTCTTT
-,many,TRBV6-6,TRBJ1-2,CASKDSYGYTF,TGTGCCAGCAAAGACAGCTATGGCTACACCTTC
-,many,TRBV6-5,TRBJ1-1,CASSYSDGDANTEAFF,TGTGCCAGCAGTTACTCAGACGGGGATGCGAACACTGAAGCTTTCTTT
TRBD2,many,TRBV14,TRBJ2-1,CASSQGTSGGLPDYNEQFF,TGTGCCAGCAGCCAAGGAACTAGCGGGGGCCTACCAGATTACAATGAGCAGTTCTTC
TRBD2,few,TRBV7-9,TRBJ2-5,CASSSSSGGAEETQYF,TGTGCCAGCAGCTCATCCAGCGGGGGGGCCGAAGAGACCCAGTACTTC
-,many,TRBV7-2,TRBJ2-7,CASSGLPDYSYEQYF,TGTGCCAGCAGCGGGCTTCCGGATTACTCCTACGAGCAGTACTTC
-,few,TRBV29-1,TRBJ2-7,CSVEGGGGYEQYF,TGCAGCGTTGAAGGCGGAGGTGGGTACGAGCAGTACTTC
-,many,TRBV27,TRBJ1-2,CASSFGYGYTF,TGTGCCAGCAGTTTTGGTTATGGCTACACCTTC
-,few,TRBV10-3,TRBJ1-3,CAISVQGSGNTIYF,TGTGCCATCAGCGTGCAGGGGTCTGGAAACACCATATATTTT
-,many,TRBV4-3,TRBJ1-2,CASSQDRGDNYGYTF,TGCGCCAGCAGCCAAGATCGGGGCGATAACTATGGCTACACCTTC
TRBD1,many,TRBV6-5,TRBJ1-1,CASSYSGGQGGTEAFF,TGTGCCAGCAGTTACTCCGGTGGACAGGGGGGCACTGAAGCTTTCTTT
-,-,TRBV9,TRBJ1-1,CASSVGSPGATEAFF,TGTGCCAGCAGCGTAGGCTCGCCGGGGGCCACTGAAGCTTTCTTT
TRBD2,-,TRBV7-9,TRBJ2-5,CASSDRDYEETQYF,TGTGCCAGCAGCGACCGGGACTATGAAGAGACCCAGTACTTC
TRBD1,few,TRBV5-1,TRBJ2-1,CASSLAETGADEQFF,TGCGCCAGCAGCTTGGCTGAGACAGGGGCGGATGAGCAGTTCTTC
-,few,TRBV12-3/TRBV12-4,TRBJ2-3,CASSLFQMSYRDFTDTQYF,TGTGCCAGCAGTTTATTTCAAATGTCGTACAGGGATTTCACAGATACGCAGTATTTT
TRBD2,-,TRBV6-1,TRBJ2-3,CASSPGLLTDTQYF,TGTGCCAGCAGTCCGGGACTACTCACAGATACGCAGTATTTT